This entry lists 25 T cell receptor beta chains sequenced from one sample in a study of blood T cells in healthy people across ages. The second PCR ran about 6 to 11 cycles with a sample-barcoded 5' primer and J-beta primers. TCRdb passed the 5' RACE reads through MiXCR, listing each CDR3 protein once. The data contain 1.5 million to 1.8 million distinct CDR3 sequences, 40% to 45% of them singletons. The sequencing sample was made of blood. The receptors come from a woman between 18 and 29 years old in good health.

CDR3 in amino acids: CASSPLGLGGIYGYTF. In nucleotides, the CDR3 is TGTGCCAGCAGCCCTCTCGGCCTCGGCGGGATTTATGGCTACACCTTC. This chain links TRBV12-3 or TRBV12-4 with TRBJ1-2; D is unresolved. The length of the CDR3 is 16 residues. V lost 6 bases, J lost 5 bases, and 22 bases lay in between.

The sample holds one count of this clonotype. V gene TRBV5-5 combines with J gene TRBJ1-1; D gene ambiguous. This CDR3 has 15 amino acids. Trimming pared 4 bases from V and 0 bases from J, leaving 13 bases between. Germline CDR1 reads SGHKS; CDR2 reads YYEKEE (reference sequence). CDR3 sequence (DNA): TGTGCCAGCAGCCCACTGACTCTAGTGAACACTGAAGCTTTCTTT. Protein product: CASSPLTLVNTEAFF. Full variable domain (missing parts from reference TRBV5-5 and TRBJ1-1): DAGVTQSPTHLIKTRGQQVTLRCSPISGHKSVSWYQQVLGQGPQFIFQYYEKEERGRGNFPDRFSARQFPNYSSELNVNALLLGDSALYLCASSPLTLVNTEAFFGQGTRLTVV.

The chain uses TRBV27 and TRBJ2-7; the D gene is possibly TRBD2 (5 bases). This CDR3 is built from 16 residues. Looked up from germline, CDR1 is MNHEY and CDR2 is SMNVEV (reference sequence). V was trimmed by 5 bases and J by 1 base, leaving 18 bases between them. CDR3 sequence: CASSPSARAVSYEQYF. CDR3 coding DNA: TGTGCCAGCAGTCCATCGGCAAGAGCGGTGTCCTACGAGCAGTACTTC.

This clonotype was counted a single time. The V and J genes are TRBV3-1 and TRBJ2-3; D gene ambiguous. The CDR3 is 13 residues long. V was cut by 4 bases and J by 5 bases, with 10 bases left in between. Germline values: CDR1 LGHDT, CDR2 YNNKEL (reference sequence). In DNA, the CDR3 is TGTGCCAGCAGCCCCTTTCGAGGAGATACGCAGTATTTT. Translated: CASSPFRGDTQYF.

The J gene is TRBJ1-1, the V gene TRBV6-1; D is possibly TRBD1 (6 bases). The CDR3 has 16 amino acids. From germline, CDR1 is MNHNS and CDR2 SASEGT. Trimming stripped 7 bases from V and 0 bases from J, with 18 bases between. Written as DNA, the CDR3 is TGTGCCAGCAAGGGACACCAACTTTTGATGAACACTGAAGCTTTCTTT. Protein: CASKGHQLLMNTEAFF.

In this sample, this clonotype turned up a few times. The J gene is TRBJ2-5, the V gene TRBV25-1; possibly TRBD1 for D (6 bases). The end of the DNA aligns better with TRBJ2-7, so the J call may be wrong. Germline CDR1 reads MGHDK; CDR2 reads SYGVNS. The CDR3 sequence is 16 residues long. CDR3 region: CASSHITFRGIHEQYF. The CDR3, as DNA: TGTGCCAGCAGCCACATAACATTCAGGGGTATCCACGAGCAGTACTTC.

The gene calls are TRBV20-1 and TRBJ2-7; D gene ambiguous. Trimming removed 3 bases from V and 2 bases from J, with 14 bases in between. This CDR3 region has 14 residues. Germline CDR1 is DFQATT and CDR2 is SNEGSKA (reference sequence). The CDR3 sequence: CSARAAVAAYEQYF. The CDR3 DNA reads TGCAGTGCTAGGGCCGCTGTCGCGGCCTACGAGCAGTACTTC.

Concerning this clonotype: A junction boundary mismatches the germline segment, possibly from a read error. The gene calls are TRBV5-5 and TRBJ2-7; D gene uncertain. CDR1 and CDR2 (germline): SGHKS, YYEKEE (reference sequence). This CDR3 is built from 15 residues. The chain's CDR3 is CASSLALGLTYKQYF. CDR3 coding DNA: TGTGCCAGCAGCTTGGCTCTCGGCTTGACCTACAAGCAGTACTTC.

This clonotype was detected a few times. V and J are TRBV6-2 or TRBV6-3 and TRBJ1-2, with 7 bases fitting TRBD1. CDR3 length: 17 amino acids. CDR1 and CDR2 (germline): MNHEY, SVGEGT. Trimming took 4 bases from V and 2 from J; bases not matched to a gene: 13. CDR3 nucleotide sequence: TGTGCCAGCAGTTCCGCCTTCCTGGGACAGATAAACTATGGCTACACCTTC. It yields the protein CASSSAFLGQINYGYTF.

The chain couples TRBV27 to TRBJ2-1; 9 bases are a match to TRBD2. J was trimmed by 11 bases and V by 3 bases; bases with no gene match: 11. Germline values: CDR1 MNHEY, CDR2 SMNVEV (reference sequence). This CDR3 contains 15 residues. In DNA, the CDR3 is TGTGCCAGCAGTTTTACCGGGACTAGCCATTACCAGCAGTTCTTC. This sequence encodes CASSFTGTSHYQQFF.

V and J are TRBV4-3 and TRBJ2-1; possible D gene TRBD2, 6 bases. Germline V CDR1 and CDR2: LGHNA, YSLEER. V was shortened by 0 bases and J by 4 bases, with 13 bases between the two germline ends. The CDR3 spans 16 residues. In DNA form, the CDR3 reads TGCGCCAGCAGCCAAGAGCCCCTAGCGAAGTACAATGAGCAGTTCTTC. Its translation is CASSQEPLAKYNEQFF.

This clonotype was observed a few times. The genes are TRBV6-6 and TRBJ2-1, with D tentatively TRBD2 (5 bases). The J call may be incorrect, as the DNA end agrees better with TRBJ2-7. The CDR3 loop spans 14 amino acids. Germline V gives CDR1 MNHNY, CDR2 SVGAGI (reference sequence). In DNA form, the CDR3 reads TGTGCCAGCAGCAGAGAGAGGGTCTACAATGAGCAGTACTTC. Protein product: CASSRERVYNEQYF.

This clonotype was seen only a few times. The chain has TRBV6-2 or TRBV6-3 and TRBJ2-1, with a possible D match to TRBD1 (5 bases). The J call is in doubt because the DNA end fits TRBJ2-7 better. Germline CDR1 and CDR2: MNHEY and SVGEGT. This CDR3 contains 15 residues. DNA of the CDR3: TGTGCCAGCAGTTCACGACAGAGCTCCTACAATGAGCAGTACTTC. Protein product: CASSSRQSSYNEQYF.

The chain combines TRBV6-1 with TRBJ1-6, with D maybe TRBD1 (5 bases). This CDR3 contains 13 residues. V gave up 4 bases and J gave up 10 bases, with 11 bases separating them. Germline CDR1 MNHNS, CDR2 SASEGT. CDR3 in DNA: TGTGCCAGCAGTGGTGTAAGGGGATCACCCCTCCACTTT. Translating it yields CASSGVRGSPLHF.

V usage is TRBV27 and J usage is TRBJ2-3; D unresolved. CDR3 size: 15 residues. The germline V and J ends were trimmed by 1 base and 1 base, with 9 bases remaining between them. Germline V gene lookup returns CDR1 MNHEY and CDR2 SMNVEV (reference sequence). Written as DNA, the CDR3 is TGTGCCAGCAGTTTATTCAAACGGGGCACAGATACGCAGTATTTT. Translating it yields CASSLFKRGTDTQYF.

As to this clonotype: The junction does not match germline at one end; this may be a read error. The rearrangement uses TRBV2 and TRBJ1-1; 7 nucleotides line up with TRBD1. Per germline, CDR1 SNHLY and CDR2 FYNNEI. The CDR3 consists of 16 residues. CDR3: CASSEYGGGTNTVAFF. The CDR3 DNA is TGTGCCAGCAGTGAATATGGAGGGGGCACGAACACTGTAGCTTTCTTT.

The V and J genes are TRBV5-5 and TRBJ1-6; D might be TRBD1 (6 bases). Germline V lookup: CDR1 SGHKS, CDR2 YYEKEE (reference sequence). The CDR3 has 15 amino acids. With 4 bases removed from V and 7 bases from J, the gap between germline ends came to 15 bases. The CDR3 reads CASSQSDQGNSPLHF. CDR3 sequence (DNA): TGTGCCAGCAGCCAATCCGACCAGGGGAATTCACCCCTCCACTTT.

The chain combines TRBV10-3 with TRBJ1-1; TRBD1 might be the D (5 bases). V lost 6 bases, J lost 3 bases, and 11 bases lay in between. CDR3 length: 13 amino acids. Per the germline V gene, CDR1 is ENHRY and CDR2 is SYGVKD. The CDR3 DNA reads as TGTGCCATCAGGGAGGGGTGGGACACTGAAGCTTTCTTT. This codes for CAIREGWDTEAFF.

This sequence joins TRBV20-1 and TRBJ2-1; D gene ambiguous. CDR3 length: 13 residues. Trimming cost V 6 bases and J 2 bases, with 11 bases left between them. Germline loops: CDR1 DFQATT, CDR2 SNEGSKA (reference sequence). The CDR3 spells CSARWGTYNEQFF. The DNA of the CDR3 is TGCAGTGCCAGGTGGGGAACCTACAATGAGCAGTTCTTC.

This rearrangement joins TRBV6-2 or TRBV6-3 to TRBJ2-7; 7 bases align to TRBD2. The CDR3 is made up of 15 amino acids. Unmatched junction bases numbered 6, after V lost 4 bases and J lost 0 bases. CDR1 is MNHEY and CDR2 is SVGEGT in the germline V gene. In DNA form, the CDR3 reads TGTGCCAGCAGTTTTCGAGCGGGATACTCCTACGAGCAGTACTTC. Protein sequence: CASSFRAGYSYEQYF.

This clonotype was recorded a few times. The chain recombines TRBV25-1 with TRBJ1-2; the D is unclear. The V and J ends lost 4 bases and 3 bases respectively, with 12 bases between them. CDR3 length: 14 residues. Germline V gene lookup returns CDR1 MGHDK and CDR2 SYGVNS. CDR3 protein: CASSGAGFDYGYTF. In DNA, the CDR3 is TGTGCCAGCAGTGGGGCAGGATTCGACTATGGCTACACCTTC.

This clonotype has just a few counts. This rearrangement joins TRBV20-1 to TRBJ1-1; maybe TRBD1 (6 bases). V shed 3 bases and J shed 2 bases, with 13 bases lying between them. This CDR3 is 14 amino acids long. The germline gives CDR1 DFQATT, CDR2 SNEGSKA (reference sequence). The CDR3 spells CSARDSLTNTEAFF. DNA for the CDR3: TGCAGTGCTAGGGACAGCCTTACAAACACTGAAGCTTTCTTT.

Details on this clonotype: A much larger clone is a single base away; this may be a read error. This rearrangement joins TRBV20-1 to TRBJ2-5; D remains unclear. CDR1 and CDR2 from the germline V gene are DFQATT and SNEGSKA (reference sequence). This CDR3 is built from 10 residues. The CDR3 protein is CSAKEETQNF. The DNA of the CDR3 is TGCAGTGCGAAAGAAGAGACCCAGAACTTC.

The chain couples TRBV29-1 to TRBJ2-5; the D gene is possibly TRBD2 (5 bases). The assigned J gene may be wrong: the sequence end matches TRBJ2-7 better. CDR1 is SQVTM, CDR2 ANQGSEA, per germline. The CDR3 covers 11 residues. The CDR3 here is CSVETGFEQYF. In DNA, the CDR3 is TGCAGCGTTGAGACGGGGTTCGAGCAGTACTTC.

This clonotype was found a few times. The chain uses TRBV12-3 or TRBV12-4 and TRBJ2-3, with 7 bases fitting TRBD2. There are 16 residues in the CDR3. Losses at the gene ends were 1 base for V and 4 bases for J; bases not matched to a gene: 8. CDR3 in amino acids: CASSLGPHTSADTQYF. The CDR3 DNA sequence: TGTGCCAGCAGTTTAGGCCCACATACTAGCGCAGATACGCAGTATTTT.